This T cell receptor beta chain was documented in a study of control samples from healthy donors and cancer patients. Germline CDR1 is SGHTA and CDR2 is FQGNSA. The V gene lost 1 base and the J gene lost 0 bases, with 10 bases spanning the gap. This CDR3 is built from 15 residues. This clone was observed a few times. This sample also contains other DNA sequences that code for the same CDR3. TCRdb's copy holds only in-frame clones and misses some; the assay was immunoSEQ multiplex PCR. Among 160,000 or so clones listed, approximately 93% were seen once. The chain recombines TRBV7-2 with TRBJ2-7; a weak D match, TRBD2 (5 bases). This TCR derives from a man aged 45-65 years in good health. The specimen was blood. CDR3 loop: CASSLEGGGSYEQYF. CDR3 DNA sequence: TGTGCCAGCAGCTTAGAAGGCGGAGGCTCCTACGAGCAGTACTTC.